This note documents a single T cell receptor (beta chain) sequence. As yet, its antigen is unknown. This record comes from a study of cytomegalovirus exposure and HLA in healthy donors. It was the roughly 130-subject validation cohort, separate from the roughly 700-subject first cohort, to which the donors belonged. Repertoires were generated with immunoSEQ multiplex PCR, while TCRdb's copy carries only in-frame clones and drops some. There are more than 300,000 clones in the sample; about nine tenths occur only once, and under 0.9% lies in the top ten. Study-wide results and caveats: The study recorded about 150 TCR beta chains that were cytomegalovirus-associated. A subsequent analysis found that TCR clusters from the first cohort also tended to co-occur in the 130 or so validation repertoires, with 94% of cluster scores above 0.

The CDR3 contains 12 residues. J was trimmed by 3 bases and V by 6 bases; bases with no gene match: 3. Per germline, CDR1 SQVTM and CDR2 ANQGSEA. The source of this sequence is a woman younger than 35 in good health and CMV-seronegative. The source material was PBMCs. V is TRBV29-1 and J is TRBJ2-7; TRBD1 aligns across 9 bases. The CDR3 here is CSVRGQGYEQYF. DNA of the CDR3: TGCAGCGTAAGGGGACAGGGCTACGAGCAGTACTTC.